These 11 T cell receptor beta chains originate from one sample sequenced in a study of T-cell reconstitution after alpha-beta-depleted transplantation in children. This sample's TCRbeta library carried unique molecular identifier barcodes. TCRdb re-derived calls from the PCR reads in MiXCR, one entry per CDR3 protein. The sample yields 200,000 to 250,000 distinct CDR3 sequences, roughly a tenth seen once. Sample: PBMCs, taken before TCRalphabeta/CD19-depleted stem cell transplant. The source is a child under two years old with acute myeloid leukemia, due to receive a stem cell transplant.

This clonotype was found many times. The chain couples TRBV5-1 to TRBJ2-7; 7 bases match TRBD1. Germline CDR1 is SGHRS and CDR2 is YFSETQ. V trimming: 0 bases; J trimming: 2 bases; junction bases outside the gene matches: 2. The CDR3 extends over 14 amino acids. CDR3 amino acids: CASSLGGQPYEQYF. CDR3 bases: TGCGCCAGCAGCTTGGGGGGACAGCCCTACGAGCAGTACTTC.

This clonotype was observed many times. J is TRBJ2-5 and V is TRBV5-5; maybe TRBD2 (6 bases). Trimming stripped 4 bases from V and 2 bases from J, with 15 bases between. The germline gives CDR1 SGHKS, CDR2 YYEKEE (reference sequence). CDR3 size: 15 residues. Here the CDR3 reads CASSTGTHQQETQYF. DNA for the CDR3: TGTGCCAGCAGCACCGGGACTCATCAACAAGAGACCCAGTACTTC.

A word on this clonotype: A much more abundant neighbour one base away suggests this may be a read error. V is TRBV2 and J is TRBJ2-2, with D possibly matching TRBD1 (6 bases). CDR3 length: 16 residues. CDR1 and CDR2 (germline): SNHLY, FYNNEI. The DNA for the CDR3 is TGTGTCAGCAGTGAAGTGGGGGCGTGGGGGACCGGGGAGCTGTTTTTT. Protein product: CVSSEVGAWGTGELFF.

This clonotype was seen at least ten times. The chain has TRBV10-3 and TRBJ2-5, with D possibly matching TRBD1 (6 bases). Germline CDR1 ENHRY, CDR2 SYGVKD. There are 15 residues in the CDR3. V lost 11 bases, J lost 2 bases, and 21 bases lay in between. CDR3 coding DNA: TGTGCCGCCGCCACGCCGGGACACCTTCAAGAGACCCAGTACTTC. It codes for CAAATPGHLQETQYF.

This clonotype was seen ten or more times. The chain carries TRBV18 and TRBJ2-7; D unresolved. CDR1 and CDR2 (germline): KGHSH, LQKENI. The CDR3 runs to 14 residues. V was shortened by 3 bases and J by 1 base, with 10 bases between the two germline ends. In DNA, the CDR3 is TGTGCCAGCTCACCGGACCGTAGGTCCTACGAGCAGTACTTC. Amino acids: CASSPDRRSYEQYF.

This clonotype showed up many times. This rearrangement joins TRBV12-3 or TRBV12-4 to TRBJ2-5; D is unclear. Trimming stripped 3 bases from V and 1 base from J, with 9 bases between. The CDR3 contains 14 residues. CDR3 in DNA: TGTGCCAGCAGTTTCCTCGCCTCCCAAGAGACCCAGTACTTC. Amino acid sequence: CASSFLASQETQYF.

This clonotype has a count of ten or more. The chain recombines TRBV7-2 with TRBJ2-1; 10 nucleotides match TRBD2. Germline V lookup: CDR1 SGHTA, CDR2 FQGNSA. This CDR3 region has 15 residues. V trimming: 6 bases; J trimming: 4 bases; junction bases outside the gene matches: 6. The CDR3 DNA reads as TGTGCCAGCAGTCCCAAGCGGGAGGGGTACAATGAGCAGTTCTTC. It specifies CASSPKREGYNEQFF.

The V and J genes are TRBV7-2 and TRBJ2-3; D remains unclear. The CDR3 runs to 15 residues. Trimming took 1 base from V and 3 from J, leaving 11 bases between them. Germline V gene sequence: CDR1 SGHTA, CDR2 FQGNSA. The DNA for the CDR3 is TGTGCCAGCAGCTTAGATGTGGGTAGAACAGATACGCAGTATTTT. This translates into CASSLDVGRTDTQYF.

The table lists this clonotype with many counts. J is TRBJ2-7 and V is TRBV6-6; a possible D gene is TRBD1 (6 bases). The CDR3 length is 12 residues. The germline V gene encodes CDR1 MNHNY and CDR2 SVGAGI (reference sequence). The V and J ends lost 5 bases and 6 bases respectively, with 11 bases between them. The CDR3 DNA follows: TGTGCCAGCAGTGGCACAGGGACCGAGCAGTACTTC. Its translation is CASSGTGTEQYF.

This clonotype was observed at least ten times. The chain is built from TRBV7-8 and TRBJ2-7; D gene unclear. Germline-derived CDR1 and CDR2 are SGHVS and FQNEAQ. CDR3 length: 14 amino acids. Trimming cost V 3 bases and J 2 bases, with 11 bases left between them. The CDR3 spells CASSFSAGPYEQYF. The DNA of the CDR3 is TGTGCCAGCAGCTTCTCAGCCGGTCCCTACGAGCAGTACTTC.

This clonotype has ten or more counts. The rearrangement joins TRBV6-5 to TRBJ2-7; 7 bases match TRBD2. V lost 2 bases to trimming and J lost 4 bases; unmatched junction nucleotides: 8. This CDR3 is 15 amino acids long. The germline CDR1 and CDR2 sequences are MNHEY and SVGAGI. CDR3: CASSYRASGFYEQYF. For the CDR3, the DNA is TGTGCCAGCAGTTACAGGGCTAGCGGATTTTACGAGCAGTACTTC.